These T cell receptor beta chains were read from a single sample in a study of CD8 T cells in Susac syndrome. TCRdb itself ran the immunoSEQ multiplex PCR reads through MiXCR, one entry per CDR3 protein. The sample lists around 200,000 distinct CDR3 sequences; roughly 94% were seen once. The source material was CD4+ T cells from PBMCs. The receptor source for this set is a human donor with multiple sclerosis. Each CDR3 is given without its conserved first and last residue.

j_gene,v_gene,CDR3aa
TRBJ2-5,TRBV2,ASSVGGAGETQY
TRBJ2-7,TRBV30,AWSPTAYEQY
TRBJ1-2,TRBV12-3/TRBV12-4,ASGENYGYT
TRBJ1-6,TRBV30,AWRRGIENSPLH
TRBJ2-5,TRBV20-1,SASLASQETQY
TRBJ1-1,TRBV29-1,SVTPGREMNTEAF
TRBJ2-1,TRBV5-1,ASSPDNDNEQF
TRBJ1-2,TRBV9,ASSVEGRGSDGYT
TRBJ1-6,TRBV20-1,SASYRSNSPLH
TRBJ1-2,TRBV9,ASSAQGAVYGYT
TRBJ2-1,TRBV29-1,SVGTSGGGEQF
TRBJ2-7,TRBV9,ASSVGQGSLYEQY
TRBJ1-5,TRBV3-1,ASSQGDYGNQPQH
TRBJ2-1,TRBV3-1,ASSQSTIQYNEQF
TRBJ2-6,TRBV10-3,AINGQGSGANVLT